The present T cell receptor beta chain was sequenced within a study of blood T cell repertoires in COVID-19. Study details: T cells, B-cell-depleted T cells, or PBMCs provided the cDNA or gDNA that served as material.

Repertoires were generated with immunoSEQ multiplex PCR, while TCRdb's copy carries only in-frame clones and drops some. This sample has 400,000 to 500,000 clones, with 88% found just once. Which cohort a participant joined came from the clinical history participants gave. CDR1 LNHDA and CDR2 SQIVND come from the germline V gene (reference sequence). This CDR3 spans 13 amino acids. V shed 5 bases and J shed 5 bases, with 13 bases lying between them. Sequenced sample: PBMCs or T cells enriched from blood (not recorded which). The receptor comes from a woman in her forties who had recovered from COVID-19. The chain uses TRBV19 and TRBJ2-7; possible D gene TRBD2, 5 bases. The CDR3 sequence: CASSASSPHEQYF. CDR3 coding DNA: TGTGCCAGTAGTGCTAGCAGTCCGCACGAGCAGTACTTC.